Each of the 7 T cell receptor beta chains below was sequenced from the same sample in a study of cytomegalovirus exposure and HLA in healthy donors. The PCR ran on 60 Vbeta and 13 Jbeta primers. Here immunoSEQ multiplex PCR was the method, and the copy in TCRdb shows in-frame clones only, minus some. Among some 150,000 clones listed, about 79% were seen once. Input material: PBMCs. These receptors were collected from a male donor in good health and CMV-seronegative.

The genes are TRBV18 and TRBJ2-1, with TRBD2 matching over 9 bases. The length of the CDR3 is 15 residues. Germline V CDR1 and CDR2: KGHSH, LQKENI. V dropped 1 base and J dropped 6; count of bases not matched to a gene: 4. The CDR3 reads CASSPRAGGANEQFF. The CDR3 DNA reads as TGTGCCAGCTCACCACGTGCGGGAGGGGCCAATGAGCAGTTCTTC.

DNA of the CDR3: TGTGCCTGGGGACAGGGGGCGCAGTACGAGCAGTACTTC. It is translated as CAWGQGAQYEQYF. The V call is TRBV30, the J call TRBJ2-5; 11 bases map to TRBD1. Gene TRBJ2-7 matches the end of the DNA better, so the J call may be wrong. This CDR3 has 13 amino acids. Germline V gene data show CDR1 as GTSNPN and CDR2 as SVGIG (reference sequence).

The genes are TRBV4-3 and TRBJ2-1; the D gene is possibly TRBD1 (5 bases). CDR1 and CDR2 from the germline V gene are LGHNA and YSLEER. Trimming took off 0 bases at V and 5 bases at J, with 17 bases between the two ends. The CDR3 is 17 amino acids. The chain's CDR3 is CASSQDPLPGIDNEQFF. In nucleotides, the CDR3 is TGCGCCAGCAGCCAAGATCCGTTGCCAGGGATAGACAATGAGCAGTTCTTC.

In this sample, this clone turned up a few times. CDR3 nucleotide sequence: TGTGCCATCAGCCGACAGGGGGAGAACACTGAAGCTTTCTTT. Translating gives CAISRQGENTEAFF. The chain joins TRBV10-3 to TRBJ1-1, with 9 positions matching TRBD1. This CDR3 contains 14 residues. CDR1 is ENHRY, CDR2 SYGVKD, per germline. V dropped 6 bases and J dropped 1; count of bases not matched to a gene: 3.

The chain carries TRBV2 and TRBJ2-1; 8 nucleotides align to TRBD2. Germline V gives CDR1 SNHLY, CDR2 FYNNEI. There are 15 residues in the CDR3. The V gene end was trimmed by 4 bases and the J gene end by 1 base; junction bases not matched to a gene: 3. The CDR3 bases are TGTGCCAGCAGTGGACGGGAGGGGTCCTACAATGAGCAGTTCTTC. Amino acid sequence: CASSGREGSYNEQFF.

The chain uses TRBV29-1 and TRBJ1-1, with 7 bases fitting TRBD1. Germline V gene sequence: CDR1 SQVTM, CDR2 ANQGSEA. V shed 3 bases, J shed 7 bases, and the junction held 8 bases outside the gene matches. The CDR3 covers 13 residues. The CDR3, as DNA: TGCAGCGTTGAGGGACAGCGGAACGGTGAAGCTTTCTTT. Translation gives CSVEGQRNGEAFF.

V is TRBV5-1 and J is TRBJ1-1, with a weak D call TRBD1 (5 bases). The CDR3 is made up of 14 amino acids. CDR1 is SGHRS and CDR2 is YFSETQ in the germline V gene. With 4 bases removed from V and 0 bases from J, the gap between germline ends came to 10 bases. The CDR3 spells CASSQQGMNTEAFF. CDR3 in DNA: TGCGCCAGCAGCCAGCAGGGCATGAACACTGAAGCTTTCTTT.